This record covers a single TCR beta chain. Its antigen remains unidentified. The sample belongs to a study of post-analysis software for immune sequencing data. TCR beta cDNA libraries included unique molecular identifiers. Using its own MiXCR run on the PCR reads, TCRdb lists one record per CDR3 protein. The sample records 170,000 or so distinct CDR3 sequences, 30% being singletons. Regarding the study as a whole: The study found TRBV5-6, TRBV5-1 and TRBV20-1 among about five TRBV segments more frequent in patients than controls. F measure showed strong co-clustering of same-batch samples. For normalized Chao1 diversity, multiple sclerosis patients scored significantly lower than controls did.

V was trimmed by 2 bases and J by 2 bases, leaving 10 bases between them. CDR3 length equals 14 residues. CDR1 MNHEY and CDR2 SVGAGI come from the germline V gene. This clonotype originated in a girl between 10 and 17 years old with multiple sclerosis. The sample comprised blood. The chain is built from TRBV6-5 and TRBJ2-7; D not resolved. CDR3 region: CASSYGPRAYEQYF. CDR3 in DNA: TGTGCCAGCAGTTACGGACCTAGGGCCTACGAGCAGTACTTC.